The following is a TCR beta chain sequence with its context. Its antigen is still unknown. This sample was included in a study of molecular identifiers for immune sequencing clone quantification. As for the study in general: In replicates, RNA from roughly 21,000 or 96,000 naive CD8 cells was split five ways, four sequenced. Findings and caveats of the study: Sizes of highly expanded clones could be underestimated through identical TCRs sharing a barcode.

Using a CD8+CD4-CCR7+CD45RA+ phenotype, naive CD8 T cells were sorted. TCRdb re-called the PCR reads with MiXCR, one entry per CDR3 protein. The data show about 630,000 distinct CDR3 sequences, 25% seen once. This CDR3 has 16 amino acids. Trimming removed 5 bases at V and 2 bases at J, with 17 bases between. The V gene's germline CDR1 is MDHEN and CDR2 SYDVKM. The clonotype originates from a human donor in good health. Some libraries in this study had Jurkat cell RNA spiked in. The genes are TRBV28 and TRBJ2-3, with D uncertain. The specimen was naive CD8+ T cells from blood, with Jurkat cell RNA spiked in. Stated subset: FACS-sorted CD8+CD4-CCR7+CD45RA+ naive T cells. The CDR3 region is CASSGPRRHPTDTQYF. The DNA of the CDR3 is TGTGCCAGCAGTGGTCCTCGTCGCCACCCCACAGATACGCAGTATTTT.